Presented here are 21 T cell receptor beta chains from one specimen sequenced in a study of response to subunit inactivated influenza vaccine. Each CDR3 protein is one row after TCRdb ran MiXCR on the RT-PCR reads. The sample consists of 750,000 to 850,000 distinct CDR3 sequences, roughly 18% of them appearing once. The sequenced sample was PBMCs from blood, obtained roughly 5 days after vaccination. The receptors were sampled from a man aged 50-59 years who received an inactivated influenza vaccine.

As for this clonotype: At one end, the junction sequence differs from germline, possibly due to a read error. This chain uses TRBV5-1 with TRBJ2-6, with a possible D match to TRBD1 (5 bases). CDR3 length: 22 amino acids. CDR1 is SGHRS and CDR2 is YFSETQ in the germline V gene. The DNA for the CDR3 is TGCGCCAGCAGCTTGGAGACAGTTGATCATTTAATCAGACGCTCTGGCGCCAACGTCCTGACTTTC. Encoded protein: CASSLETVDHLIRRSGANVLTF. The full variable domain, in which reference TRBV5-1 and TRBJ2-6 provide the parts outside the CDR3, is KAGVTQTPRYLIKTRGQQVTLSCSPISGHRSVSWYQQTPGQGLQFLFEYFSETQRNKGNFPGRFSGRQFSNSRSEMNVSTLELGDSALYLCASSLETVDHLIRRSGANVLTFGAGSRLTVL.

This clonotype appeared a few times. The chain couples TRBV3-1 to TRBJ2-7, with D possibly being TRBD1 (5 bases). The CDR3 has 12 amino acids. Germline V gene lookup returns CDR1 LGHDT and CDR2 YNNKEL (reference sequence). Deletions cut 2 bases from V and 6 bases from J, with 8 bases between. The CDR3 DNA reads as TGTGCCAGCAGCCAACAAGGGGCCGAGCAGTACTTC. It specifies CASSQQGAEQYF.

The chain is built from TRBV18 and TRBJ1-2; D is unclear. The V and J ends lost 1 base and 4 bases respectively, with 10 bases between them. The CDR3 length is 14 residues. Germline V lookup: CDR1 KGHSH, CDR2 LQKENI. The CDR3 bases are TGTGCCAGCTCACCACGTGCGACAAGCTATGGCTACACCTTC. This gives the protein CASSPRATSYGYTF.

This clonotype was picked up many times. Here the CDR3 DNA reads TGCAGCGTGGGGGGAAGCCCTAATGAAAAACTGTTTTTT. Translation: CSVGGSPNEKLFF. The chain has TRBV29-1 and TRBJ1-4; tentatively, D is TRBD1 (5 bases). Germline V CDR1 and CDR2: SQVTM, ANQGSEA. Trimming stripped 6 bases from V and 3 bases from J, with 11 bases between. The CDR3 is 13 amino acids.

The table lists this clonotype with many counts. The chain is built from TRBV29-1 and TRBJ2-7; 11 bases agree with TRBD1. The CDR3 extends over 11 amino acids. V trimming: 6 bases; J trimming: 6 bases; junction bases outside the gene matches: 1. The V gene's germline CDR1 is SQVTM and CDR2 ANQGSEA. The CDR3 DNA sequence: TGCAGCGTGGGACAGGGGGGCGAGCAGTACTTC. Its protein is CSVGQGGEQYF.

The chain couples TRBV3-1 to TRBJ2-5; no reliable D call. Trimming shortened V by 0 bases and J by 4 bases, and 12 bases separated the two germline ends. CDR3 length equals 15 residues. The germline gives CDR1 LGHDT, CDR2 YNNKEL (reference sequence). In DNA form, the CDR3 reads TGTGCCAGCAGCCAAGAGGGTCGCCCCCCAGAGACCCAGTACTTC. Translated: CASSQEGRPPETQYF.

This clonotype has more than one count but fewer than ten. The CDR3 DNA is TGCAGTGCTAGAGATATGGGGGGGTCTAGAGATACGCAGTATTTT. Amino acids: CSARDMGGSRDTQYF. This sequence joins TRBV20-1 and TRBJ2-3; 7 positions match TRBD2. The CDR3 covers 15 residues. V trimming: 0 bases; J trimming: 5 bases; junction bases outside the gene matches: 8. The germline V gene encodes CDR1 DFQATT and CDR2 SNEGSKA (reference sequence).

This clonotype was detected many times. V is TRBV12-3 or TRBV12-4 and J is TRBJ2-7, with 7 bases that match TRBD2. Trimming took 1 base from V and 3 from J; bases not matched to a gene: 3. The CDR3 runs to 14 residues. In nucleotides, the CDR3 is TGTGCCAGCAGTTTAGGTTCTAGCGGCTACGAGCAGTACTTC. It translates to CASSLGSSGYEQYF.

DNA of the CDR3: TGTGCCAGCAGCACGGACAGTTCAGATACGCAGTATTTT. This sequence encodes CASSTDSSDTQYF. This sequence joins TRBV5-4 and TRBJ2-3, with a weak D call TRBD1 (6 bases). The CDR3 runs 13 residues. Trimming left V 4 bases short and J 4 bases short, with 10 bases between. Germline-derived CDR1 and CDR2 are SGHNT and YYREEE (reference sequence).

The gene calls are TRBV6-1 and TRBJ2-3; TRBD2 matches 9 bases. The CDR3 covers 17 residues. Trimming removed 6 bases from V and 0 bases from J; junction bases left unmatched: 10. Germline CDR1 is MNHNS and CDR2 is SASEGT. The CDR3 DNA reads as TGTGCCAGCAGGGCGGGGGGGCGCTCAACTAGCACAGATACGCAGTATTTT. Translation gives CASRAGGRSTSTDTQYF.

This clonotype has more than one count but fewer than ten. CDR3 DNA sequence: TGTGCCAGCAGTTTCGGCGACGGGGGTTACGAGCAGTACTTC. Protein sequence: CASSFGDGGYEQYF. The J gene is TRBJ2-7, the V gene TRBV12-3 or TRBV12-4; perhaps TRBD2 as D (6 bases). V was pared by 3 bases and J by 4 bases, with 13 bases between. This CDR3 is 14 amino acids long.

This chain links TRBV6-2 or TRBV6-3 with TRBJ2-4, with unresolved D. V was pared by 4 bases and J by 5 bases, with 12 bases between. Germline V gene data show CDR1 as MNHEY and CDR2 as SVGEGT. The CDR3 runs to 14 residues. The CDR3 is CASSFGPPQNIQYF. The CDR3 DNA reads TGTGCCAGCAGTTTTGGCCCCCCGCAAAACATTCAGTACTTC.

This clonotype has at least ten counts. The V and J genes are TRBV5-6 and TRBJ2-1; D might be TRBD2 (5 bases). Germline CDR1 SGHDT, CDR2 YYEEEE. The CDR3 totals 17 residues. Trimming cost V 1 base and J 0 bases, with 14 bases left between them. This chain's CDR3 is CASSLLGVSGSYNEQFF. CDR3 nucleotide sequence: TGTGCCAGCAGCTTGCTCGGGGTTTCTGGCTCCTACAATGAGCAGTTCTTC.

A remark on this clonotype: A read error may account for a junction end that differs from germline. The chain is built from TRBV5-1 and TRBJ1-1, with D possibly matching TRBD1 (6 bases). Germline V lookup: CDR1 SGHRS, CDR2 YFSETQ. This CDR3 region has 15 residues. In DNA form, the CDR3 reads TGCGCCAGCAGTTTGGGACAACAAATGAACACTGAAGCTTTCTTT. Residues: CASSLGQQMNTEAFF.

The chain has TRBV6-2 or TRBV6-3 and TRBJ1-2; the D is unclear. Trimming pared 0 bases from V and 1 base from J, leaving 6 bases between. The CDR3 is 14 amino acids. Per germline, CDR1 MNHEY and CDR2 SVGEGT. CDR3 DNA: TGTGCCAGCAGTTACTCTGGACTTAACTATGGCTACACCTTC. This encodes CASSYSGLNYGYTF.

CDR3 sequence: CASSPLGAFGSYEQYF. The CDR3 bases are TGTGCCAGCAGTCCACTCGGCGCGTTCGGGTCCTACGAGCAGTACTTC. The genes are TRBV27 and TRBJ2-7, with D hard to call. Per the germline V gene, CDR1 is MNHEY and CDR2 is SMNVEV (reference sequence). Trimming shortened V by 5 bases and J by 1 base, and 18 bases separated the two germline ends. The CDR3 is made up of 16 amino acids.

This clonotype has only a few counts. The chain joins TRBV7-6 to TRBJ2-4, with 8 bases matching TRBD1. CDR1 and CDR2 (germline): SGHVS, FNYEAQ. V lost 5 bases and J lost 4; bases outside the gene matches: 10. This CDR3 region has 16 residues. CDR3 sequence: CASSPVVGQGKNIQYF. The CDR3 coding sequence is TGTGCCAGCAGCCCCGTAGTAGGACAGGGTAAAAACATTCAGTACTTC.

The DNA of the CDR3 is TGTGCCAGCAGCACAGGGAATCTGCGGACAGATACGCAGTATTTT. It translates to CASSTGNLRTDTQYF. V and J are TRBV12-3 or TRBV12-4 and TRBJ2-3; D is perhaps TRBD1 (6 bases). Trimming took 6 bases from V and 3 from J, leaving 16 bases between them. The CDR3 is 15 residues long.

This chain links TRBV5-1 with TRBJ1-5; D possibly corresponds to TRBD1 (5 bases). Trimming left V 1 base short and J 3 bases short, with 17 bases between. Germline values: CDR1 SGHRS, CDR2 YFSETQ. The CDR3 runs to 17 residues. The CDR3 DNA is TGCGCCAGCAGCTTGATGGGGCCTACAGAAAACAATCAGCCCCAGCATTTT. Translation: CASSLMGPTENNQPQHF.

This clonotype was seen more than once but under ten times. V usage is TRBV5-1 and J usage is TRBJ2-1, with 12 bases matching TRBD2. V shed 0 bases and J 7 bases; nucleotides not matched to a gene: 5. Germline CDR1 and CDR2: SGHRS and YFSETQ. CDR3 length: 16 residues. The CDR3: CASSLASGGALNEQFF. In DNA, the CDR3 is TGCGCCAGCAGCTTGGCTAGCGGGGGGGCCTTAAATGAGCAGTTCTTC.

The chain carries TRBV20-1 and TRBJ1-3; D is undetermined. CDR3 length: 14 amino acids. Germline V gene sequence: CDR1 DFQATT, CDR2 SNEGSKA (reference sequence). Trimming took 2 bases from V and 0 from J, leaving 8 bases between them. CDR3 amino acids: CSARSDLSGNTIYF. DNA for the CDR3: TGCAGTGCTAGAAGTGATCTCTCTGGAAACACCATATATTTT.